This TCR beta chain derives from a study of T cell responses to AZD1222 COVID-19 vaccine. Measured with immunoSEQ multiplex PCR; TCRdb has only the in-frame clones, and not every one. The sample gives under 170,000 clones, about 93% of which show up once; roughly 1.3% is in the top ten. Study-level findings and limits: Only a handful of people who got AZD1222 tested seropositive at baseline.

In regard to this clone: Its antigen is undetermined.

Germline lookup yields CDR1 SEHNR and CDR2 FQNEAQ (reference sequence). The length of the CDR3 is 15 residues. The V end lost 1 base, the J end lost 4 bases, and 13 bases lay between the germline ends. The clonotype comes from an adult in good health. The material was peripheral blood, obtained on day 0 of AZD1222 vaccination. The chain recombines TRBV7-9 with TRBJ1-1, with a tentative D call TRBD1 (5 bases). CDR3 bases: TGTGCCAGCAGCTTAGTAGTGGGGGGGAGCACTGAAGCTTTCTTT. Translated: CASSLVVGGSTEAFF.